A selection of T cell receptor beta chains follows, all from one sample in a study of blood T cell repertoires in COVID-19. The data were produced by immunoSEQ multiplex PCR, yet TCRdb's version contains in-frame clones alone and is incomplete. The sample includes 180,000 or so clones, more than 65% of them seen just once. The material sequenced was PBMCs or T cells enriched from blood (not recorded which). The receptor set was obtained from a man in his fifties who had recovered from COVID-19. Each CDR3 is given with its conserved first and last residue. The D gene is left open where the match is weak. A clone size is listed for some rows: how often the clone was seen (once, few, many), or a class if it is expanded.

v_gene	abundance	j_gene	d_gene	CDR3aa	CDR3nt
TRBV19	NA	TRBJ1-4	NA	CASSIGEDEKLFF	TGTGCCAGTAGTATAGGAGAAGATGAAAAACTGTTTTTT
TRBV7-9	few	TRBJ1-4	TRBD1	CASSPGQGGNEKLFF	TGTGCCAGCAGCCCAGGACAGGGGGGGAATGAAAAACTGTTTTTT
TRBV13	once	TRBJ2-1	TRBD2	CASSLMERLAGRSVYNEQFF	TGTGCCAGCAGCTTAATGGAGAGACTAGCGGGAAGATCAGTTTACAATGAGCAGTTCTTC
TRBV5-1	NA	TRBJ1-1	TRBD1	CASSQPTGQNMNTEAFF	TGCGCCAGCAGCCAGCCAACGGGACAGAACATGAACACTGAAGCTTTCTTT
TRBV11-3	NA	TRBJ2-7	NA	CASSDNTGLYEQYF	TGTGCCAGCAGCGATAATACAGGGCTATACGAGCAGTACTTC
TRBV15	NA	TRBJ2-5	NA	CATSRAKIETQYF	TGTGCCACCAGCAGAGCCAAAATCGAGACCCAGTACTTC
TRBV5-1	NA	TRBJ2-7	NA	CASRRTQGEQYF	TGCGCCAGCAGGAGGACCCAGGGAGAGCAGTACTTC
TRBV28	NA	TRBJ1-5	NA	CASSPIDRDSNQPQHF	TGTGCCAGCAGCCCCATTGACAGAGATAGCAATCAGCCCCAGCATTTT
TRBV2	NA	TRBJ1-1	NA	CASSPTPGVTEAFF	TGTGCCAGCAGTCCCACTCCAGGGGTCACTGAAGCTTTCTTT
TRBV7-3	NA	TRBJ2-1	TRBD1	CASSLPQGLERNEQFF	TGTGCCAGCAGCTTGCCACAGGGGCTTGAGCGCAATGAGCAGTTCTTC
TRBV21-1	NA	TRBJ1-5	NA	CASSGSGPQHF	TGTGCCAGCAGCGGGTCAGGGCCCCAGCATTTT
TRBV28	few	TRBJ2-7	NA	CASTLPGLPLTSEQYF	TGTGCCAGCACCCTGCCGGGACTCCCCTTAACCTCCGAGCAGTACTTC
TRBV5-1	NA	TRBJ1-1	NA	CASSLLGHPNTEAFF	TGCGCCAGCAGCTTGCTGGGACACCCGAACACTGAAGCTTTCTTT
TRBV5-1	NA	TRBJ2-5	NA	CATNQGMAGETQYF	TGCGCCACGAATCAGGGGATGGCTGGGGAGACCCAGTACTTC
TRBV5-4	few	TRBJ2-2	NA	CASSPPKGRLNTGELFF	TGTGCCAGCAGCCCACCTAAGGGGCGCTTGAACACCGGGGAGCTGTTTTTT
TRBV5-6	NA	TRBJ1-1	TRBD1	CASSPAGQGIDEAFF	TGTGCCAGCAGCCCAGCCGGACAGGGGATCGATGAAGCTTTCTTT
TRBV3-1/TRBV3-2	NA	TRBJ2-7	NA	CASSQLPTGTRLGEQYF	TGTGCCAGCAGCCAGCTACCCACCGGGACTCGCCTGGGTGAGCAGTACTTC
TRBV6-5	NA	TRBJ2-7	TRBD1	CASSSGQEAYEQYF	TGTGCCAGCAGCAGCGGACAGGAGGCCTACGAGCAGTACTTC
TRBV15	NA	TRBJ2-2	TRBD2	CATRDTSGRGSGELFF	TGTGCCACCAGAGATACTAGCGGGAGGGGGAGCGGGGAGCTGTTTTTT
TRBV19	NA	TRBJ1-5	TRBD1	CASSIPGTANNQPQHF	TGTGCCAGTAGTATTCCCGGGACAGCGAACAATCAGCCCCAGCATTTT
TRBV5-4	NA	TRBJ2-1	NA	CASSLDRYNEQFF	TGTGCCAGCAGCTTGGATCGGTACAATGAGCAGTTCTTC
TRBV28	NA	TRBJ1-2	TRBD1	CASSLFQAGGYGYTF	TGTGCCAGCAGTTTATTTCAGGCAGGGGGCTATGGCTACACCTTC
TRBV12-3/TRBV12-4	NA	TRBJ2-2	NA	CASTLRGELFF	TGTGCCAGCACCCTGAGGGGGGAGCTGTTTTTT
TRBV27	NA	TRBJ1-1	NA	CASGDWRLNTEAFF	TGTGCCAGCGGAGACTGGCGGTTGAACACTGAAGCTTTCTTT
TRBV5-8	NA	TRBJ1-5	NA	CASSIFLGTLSNQPQHF	TGTGCCAGCAGCATATTCTTAGGGACATTAAGCAATCAGCCCCAGCATTTT
TRBV29-1	once	TRBJ2-1	TRBD2	CSVGTRGGYNEQFF	TGCAGCGTTGGGACGCGGGGGGGTTACAATGAGCAGTTCTTC
TRBV7-2	NA	TRBJ2-4	TRBD2	CASSSGLATNIQYF	TGTGCCAGCAGCAGCGGACTAGCGACAAACATTCAGTACTTC
TRBV6-2/TRBV6-3	NA	TRBJ2-5	TRBD2	CASSPWTSLETQYF	TGTGCCAGCAGTCCCTGGACTAGTTTGGAGACCCAGTACTTC
TRBV9	NA	TRBJ2-7	TRBD2	CASSGGTSGYEQYF	TGTGCCAGCAGCGGGGGGACTAGCGGCTACGAGCAGTACTTC
TRBV7-9	NA	TRBJ2-7	NA	CASSLGPRVDEQYF	TGTGCCAGCAGCTTAGGGCCCCGGGTTGACGAGCAGTACTTC
TRBV2	few	TRBJ1-1	TRBD1	CASGTGGRVEAFF	TGTGCCAGCGGGACAGGGGGCCGGGTTGAAGCTTTCTTT
TRBV24-1	NA	TRBJ2-1	NA	CATSKPPGVNEQFF	TGTGCCACCAGTAAGCCCCCCGGGGTCAATGAGCAGTTCTTC
TRBV7-2	NA	TRBJ2-1	TRBD1	CASSFGTGYEQFF	TGTGCCAGCAGCTTTGGGACAGGGTATGAGCAGTTCTTC
TRBV3-1/TRBV3-2	few	TRBJ1-1	TRBD1	CASSQSGTGTTEAFF	TGTGCCAGCAGCCAATCGGGGACAGGGACCACTGAAGCTTTCTTT
TRBV28	once	TRBJ2-7	NA	CASSTASGTHYEQYF	TGTGCCAGCAGTACAGCCAGCGGGACACACTACGAGCAGTACTTC
TRBV6-1	NA	TRBJ2-7	NA	CASSEQRRSYEQYF	TGTGCCAGCAGTGAGCAGAGGCGCTCCTACGAGCAGTACTTC
TRBV5-1	NA	TRBJ1-1	NA	CASSYLTGNAAEAFF	TGCGCCAGCAGCTATTTGACGGGTAACGCCGCTGAAGCTTTCTTT
TRBV30	NA	TRBJ2-7	NA	CAWSALSEQYF	TGTGCCTGGAGTGCCCTCTCCGAGCAGTACTTC
TRBV3-1/TRBV3-2	once	TRBJ2-5	TRBD2	CASSHLGAGGIQTQYF	TGTGCCAGCAGCCACTTAGGGGCGGGGGGGATTCAGACCCAGTACTTC
TRBV19	NA	TRBJ2-1	TRBD2	CACTGTNAYNEQFF	TGTGCCTGCACCGGGACTAACGCCTACAATGAGCAGTTCTTC
TRBV21-1	NA	TRBJ2-7	NA	CARKSRDRAREQYF	TGTGCCAGGAAGAGTCGGGACAGGGCTCGCGAGCAGTACTTC
TRBV27	NA	TRBJ1-2	NA	CASSVSASRGDYGYTF	TGTGCCAGCAGTGTTTCTGCGAGCAGGGGCGACTATGGCTACACCTTC
TRBV29-1	NA	TRBJ1-6	NA	CSVEALADGSPYNSPLHF	TGCAGCGTTGAAGCCCTAGCGGACGGATCACCCTATAATTCACCCCTCCACTTT
TRBV2	NA	TRBJ1-5	NA	CASSGQISNQPQHF	TGTGCCAGCAGTGGGCAGATTAGCAATCAGCCCCAGCATTTT
TRBV11-3	NA	TRBJ1-4	NA	CASSLYVRNEKLFF	TGTGCCAGCAGCTTATATGTGAGGAATGAAAAACTGTTTTTT
TRBV6-5	NA	TRBJ2-1	TRBD1	CASSSTGGSYNEQFF	TGTGCCAGCAGTTCCACAGGGGGGAGCTACAATGAGCAGTTCTTC
TRBV2	NA	TRBJ2-1	NA	CASSPDRGQFF	TGTGCCAGCAGCCCCGACAGAGGGCAGTTCTTC
TRBV28	NA	TRBJ2-2	NA	CASNSVNTGELFF	TGTGCCAGCAATTCCGTTAACACCGGGGAGCTGTTTTTT
TRBV11-2	NA	TRBJ2-5	TRBD2	CASSLSSGASGGQETQYF	TGTGCCAGCAGCTTATCCTCAGGGGCTAGCGGGGGCCAAGAGACCCAGTACTTC
TRBV28	NA	TRBJ1-5	TRBD1	CASSGRTGRNQPQHF	TGTGCCAGCAGCGGACGGACAGGGAGAAATCAGCCCCAGCATTTT
TRBV27	NA	TRBJ2-1	NA	CASSQWTGTYNEQFF	TGTGCCAGCAGTCAATGGACTGGAACCTACAATGAGCAGTTCTTC
TRBV6-5	NA	TRBJ1-4	TRBD1	CASSSLQGAGEKLFF	TGTGCCAGCAGTTCGTTACAGGGGGCTGGAGAAAAACTGTTTTTT